These 27 T cell receptor beta chains share one sample of origin, sequenced in a study of cytomegalovirus exposure and HLA in healthy donors (dated by TCRdb to about 2017). The protocol used for the library was the immunoSEQ multiplex PCR assay. For the multiplex PCR, a mixture combining 60 forward primers for TCR Vbeta segments and 13 reverse primers for TCR Jbeta segments was used. The table was pulled from immuneACCESS by TCRdb, which kept in-frame rearrangements only. Such tables lose some clones; where checked, under half of the loss comes from unresolved V genes, and the rest has no known cause. The sample table lists 200,000 to 250,000 clones, more than 75% of them with a count of one. The top ten hold 2.5% to 3.5% of the sample. Sequencing was carried out using PBMCs. The receptors stem from a woman between 40 and 55 years old in good health and CMV-seronegative.

V usage is TRBV7-9 and J usage is TRBJ2-3, with D maybe TRBD1 (5 bases). The CDR3 covers 15 residues. Deletions cut 5 bases from V and 2 bases from J, with 14 bases between. The germline CDR1 and CDR2 sequences are SEHNR and FQNEAQ (reference sequence). The DNA for the CDR3 is TGTGCCAGCAGCCGGACGGGCAGGGACACAGATACGCAGTATTTT. Translated: CASSRTGRDTDTQYF.

The chain couples TRBV7-9 to TRBJ2-7; D ambiguous. Germline V gives CDR1 SEHNR, CDR2 FQNEAQ (reference sequence). Trimming left V 4 bases short and J 0 bases short, with 7 bases between. This CDR3 is built from 13 residues. DNA for the CDR3: TGTGCCAGCAGCTCCCGTTCCTCCTACGAGCAGTACTTC. It is translated as CASSSRSSYEQYF.

The rearrangement uses TRBV27 and TRBJ2-7; possibly TRBD1 for D (5 bases). This CDR3 has 18 amino acids. The germline CDR1 and CDR2 sequences are MNHEY and SMNVEV (reference sequence). The V and J ends lost 2 bases and 3 bases respectively, with 23 bases between them. CDR3 in amino acids: CASSLTGIPLFPYYEQYF. Here the CDR3 DNA reads TGTGCCAGCAGTTTAACAGGCATCCCACTGTTTCCTTACTACGAGCAGTACTTC.

This clone occurred a few times. V is TRBV9 and J is TRBJ2-1; 9 bases match TRBD2. Germline CDR1 SGDLS, CDR2 YYNGEE. J was trimmed by 1 base and V by 0 bases; bases with no gene match: 2. CDR3 length: 16 residues. CDR3 sequence (DNA): TGTGCCAGCAGCGTAGATAGCGGGAGTTCCTACAATGAGCAGTTCTTC. Its translation: CASSVDSGSSYNEQFF.

The chain has TRBV18 and TRBJ2-1, with a tentative D call TRBD1 (5 bases). This CDR3 has 17 residues. The germline V gene has CDR1 KGHSH and CDR2 LQKENI. Trimming shortened V by 0 bases and J by 1 base, and 13 bases separated the two germline ends. This chain's CDR3 is CASSPPKQGISYNEQFF. The CDR3 nucleotides read TGTGCCAGCTCACCACCAAAGCAGGGTATTTCCTACAATGAGCAGTTCTTC.

This rearrangement joins TRBV5-4 to TRBJ2-1; 10 bases align to TRBD2. The ends lost 2 bases at V and 7 bases at J; junction bases unmatched: 6. Germline V gene data show CDR1 as SGHNT and CDR2 as YYREEE (reference sequence). This CDR3 contains 15 residues. The CDR3 loop reads CASSFSGRARNEQFF. The CDR3 nucleotides are TGTGCCAGCAGCTTCAGCGGGAGGGCGAGGAATGAGCAGTTCTTC.

The CDR3 loop is CASSPVGGDEQYF. The DNA of the CDR3 is TGTGCCAGCAGTCCCGTCGGGGGGGACGAGCAGTACTTC. V is TRBV27 and J is TRBJ2-7; 8 nucleotides match TRBD2. Germline-derived CDR1 and CDR2 are MNHEY and SMNVEV (reference sequence). With 5 bases clipped from V and 5 bases from J, the junction kept 5 bases outside the gene matches. The CDR3 runs 13 residues.

J is TRBJ2-7 and V is TRBV5-4; D is perhaps TRBD1 (6 bases). With 9 bases removed from V and 0 bases from J, the gap between germline ends came to 22 bases. This CDR3 comprises 16 residues. Germline CDR1 and CDR2: SGHNT and YYREEE (reference sequence). The CDR3: CAMQQAGPGASYEQYF. CDR3 sequence (DNA): TGTGCCATGCAGCAGGCAGGTCCAGGGGCCTCCTACGAGCAGTACTTC.

This clone has just a few counts. V gene TRBV5-4 combines with J gene TRBJ1-3; D gene uncertain. The V and J ends lost 3 bases and 0 bases respectively, with 10 bases between them. Germline-derived CDR1 and CDR2 are SGHNT and YYREEE (reference sequence). This CDR3 spans 15 amino acids. This CDR3 is CASSSINYSGNTIYF. In DNA, the CDR3 is TGTGCCAGCAGCTCCATAAACTACTCTGGAAACACCATATATTTT. The full variable domain, its missing parts supplied by reference TRBV5-4 and TRBJ1-3, is ETGVTQSPTHLIKTRGQQVTLRCSSQSGHNTVSWYQQALGQGPQFIFQYYREEENGRGNFPPRFSGLQFPNYSSELNVNALELDDSALYLCASSSINYSGNTIYFGEGSWLTVV.

The rearrangement links TRBV7-8 to TRBJ2-2; 11 nucleotides align to TRBD2. The V and J ends lost 0 bases and 1 base, in that order; junction bases with no gene match: 7. Germline lookup yields CDR1 SGHVS and CDR2 FQNEAQ. The length of the CDR3 is 19 residues. CDR3 sequence reads: CASSLAASGRWGNTGELFF. DNA for the CDR3: TGTGCCAGCAGCTTAGCGGCTAGCGGGAGGTGGGGGAACACCGGGGAGCTGTTTTTT. Combining the CDR3 with reference TRBV7-8 and TRBJ2-2 gives the whole variable domain GAGVSQSPRYKVAKRGQDVALRCDPISGHVSLFWYQQALGQGPEFLTYFQNEAQLDKSGLPSDRFFAERPEGSVSTLKIQRTQQEDSAVYLCASSLAASGRWGNTGELFFGEGSRLTVL.

The chain joins TRBV30 to TRBJ2-4, with 10 bases fitting TRBD1. This CDR3 contains 15 residues. The ends lost 2 bases at V and 0 bases at J; junction bases unmatched: 1. CDR1 and CDR2 from the germline V gene are GTSNPN and SVGIG (reference sequence). The CDR3 loop reads CAWSRTGGAKNIQYF. CDR3 nucleotide sequence: TGTGCCTGGAGTCGGACAGGGGGAGCCAAAAACATTCAGTACTTC.

The V gene is TRBV30, the J gene TRBJ2-2, with D tentatively TRBD2 (6 bases). Germline V gene data show CDR1 as GTSNPN and CDR2 as SVGIG (reference sequence). The CDR3 sequence is 16 residues long. The V end was cut by 1 base, the J end by 4 bases, with 16 bases between. The CDR3 coding sequence is TGTGCCTGGAGTGGTGAGATGGGAGGTTTCACCGGGGAGCTGTTTTTT. This codes for CAWSGEMGGFTGELFF.

V usage is TRBV27 and J usage is TRBJ2-2, with D unresolved. The CDR3 contains 12 residues. The V and J ends lost 0 bases and 7 bases respectively, with 3 bases between them. Germline V gene data show CDR1 as MNHEY and CDR2 as SMNVEV (reference sequence). The CDR3 nucleotides read TGTGCCAGCAGTTTATCCCTCGGGGAGCTGTTTTTT. Protein product: CASSLSLGELFF.

This clone was seen more than once but under ten times. V and J are TRBV11-2 and TRBJ1-1, with a tentative D call TRBD1 (6 bases). Trimming removed 4 bases from V and 1 base from J, with 13 bases in between. The CDR3 spans 15 residues. CDR1 SGHAT and CDR2 FQNNGV come from the germline V gene. The CDR3 DNA reads as TGTGCCAGCAGCTCTTACGTGGACAGGAACACTGAAGCTTTCTTT. The encoded protein is CASSSYVDRNTEAFF.

The chain recombines TRBV19 with TRBJ1-1; D is uncertain. CDR1 LNHDA and CDR2 SQIVND come from the germline V gene (reference sequence). CDR3 length: 13 amino acids. Trimming left V 7 bases short and J 2 bases short, with 11 bases between. The DNA for the CDR3 is TGTGCCAGTACCACCGGAGGAAACACTGAAGCTTTCTTT. Translation: CASTTGGNTEAFF.

Here the CDR3 DNA reads TGTGCCAGCAGTGACCCCGGAACTAGTTATTTGAATGAGCAGTTCTTC. Translating it yields CASSDPGTSYLNEQFF. The chain combines TRBV6-1 with TRBJ2-1; D perhaps matches TRBD2 (5 bases). Trimming cost V 3 bases and J 7 bases, with 19 bases left between them. The germline V gene has CDR1 MNHNS and CDR2 SASEGT. The CDR3 length is 16 residues.

This chain links TRBV5-3 with TRBJ2-2; a weak D match, TRBD1 (6 bases). TRBV5-3 is an ORF; its function is uncertain. This CDR3 contains 21 residues. Between the trimmed V and J ends, which lost 0 bases and 6 bases, there was a span of 30 bases. This CDR3 is CARSLDGASDSSSVGPGELFF. CDR3 sequence (DNA): TGTGCCAGAAGCTTGGATGGGGCGTCGGACAGCTCAAGTGTCGGGCCCGGGGAGCTGTTTTTT.

This sequence joins TRBV28 and TRBJ2-5, with D possibly matching TRBD1 (5 bases). The length of the CDR3 is 16 residues. Germline CDR1 and CDR2: MDHEN and SYDVKM. Trimming cost V 2 bases and J 1 base, with 14 bases left between them. The CDR3 sequence is CASSLAPDRAQETQYF. Here the CDR3 DNA reads TGTGCCAGCAGTTTAGCCCCCGACAGAGCCCAAGAGACCCAGTACTTC.

In DNA, the CDR3 is TGTGCCAGCAGTGCCGGGACTAGCGGCTTCTCTGGGGCCAACGTCCTGACTTTC. Its protein is CASSAGTSGFSGANVLTF. This chain uses TRBV27 with TRBJ2-6; 11 bases are a match to TRBD2. Germline V CDR1 and CDR2: MNHEY, SMNVEV (reference sequence). V lost 5 bases and J lost 0; bases outside the gene matches: 6. The CDR3 sequence is 18 residues long.

The chain recombines TRBV28 with TRBJ2-1; 8 positions match TRBD1. J lost 3 bases, V lost 2 bases, and 3 bases had no gene match. This CDR3 has 15 amino acids. Germline V CDR1 and CDR2: MDHEN, SYDVKM. The DNA of the CDR3 is TGTGCCAGCAGTTTAGGAGGGACAGGCTACAATGAGCAGTTCTTC. Protein product: CASSLGGTGYNEQFF.

This chain uses TRBV2 with TRBJ2-3; D may be TRBD1 (5 bases). The CDR3 is made up of 16 amino acids. Germline CDR1 SNHLY, CDR2 FYNNEI. The V end was cut by 8 bases, the J end by 3 bases, with 21 bases between. The DNA of the CDR3 is TGTGCCAGCGTAGGCGTCAGGGAAGGGTTGACAGATACGCAGTATTTT. It translates to CASVGVREGLTDTQYF.

The DNA of the CDR3 is TGCGCCAGCAGCTTGATGGCAGGGGACTCTGGAAACACCATATATTTT. As protein: CASSLMAGDSGNTIYF. The rearrangement links TRBV5-1 to TRBJ1-3; D possibly corresponds to TRBD1 (6 bases). CDR1 and CDR2 (germline): SGHRS, YFSETQ. Trimming stripped 1 base from V and 0 bases from J, with 11 bases between. The CDR3 loop spans 16 amino acids. The full variable domain, its missing parts supplied by reference TRBV5-1 and TRBJ1-3, is KAGVTQTPRYLIKTRGQQVTLSCSPISGHRSVSWYQQTPGQGLQFLFEYFSETQRNKGNFPGRFSGRQFSNSRSEMNVSTLELGDSALYLCASSLMAGDSGNTIYFGEGSWLTVV.

The chain links TRBV11-2 to TRBJ2-3; TRBD1 is a possible D gene (5 bases). This CDR3 spans 13 amino acids. Germline CDR1 reads SGHAT; CDR2 reads FQNNGV. Trimming cost V 3 bases and J 5 bases, with 9 bases left between them. The CDR3: CASSLAGRDTQYF. CDR3 bases: TGTGCCAGCAGCTTGGCAGGGCGAGATACGCAGTATTTT.

The rearrangement uses TRBV4-1 and TRBJ1-2, with TRBD1 matching 9 bases. Losses at the gene ends were 4 bases for V and 3 bases for J; bases not matched to a gene: 6. Germline loops: CDR1 MGHRA, CDR2 YSYEKL. The CDR3 length is 15 residues. CDR3 region: CASSPPDRGHYGYTF. CDR3 nucleotide sequence: TGCGCCAGCAGCCCCCCGGACAGGGGCCACTATGGCTACACCTTC.

The chain couples TRBV27 to TRBJ1-2, with D hard to call. Germline assignment: CDR1 MNHEY and CDR2 SMNVEV (reference sequence). The CDR3 is made up of 16 amino acids. V lost 7 bases to trimming and J lost 3 bases, with 21 bases between them. As DNA, the CDR3 is TGTGCCAGCATCCGGAGTGAGGCGGGCACCCACTATGGCTACACCTTC. Amino acids: CASIRSEAGTHYGYTF.

As regards this clone: The junction departs from germline at one end; a sequencing error may be responsible. J is TRBJ2-2 and V is TRBV9; D might be TRBD2 (7 bases). This CDR3 is built from 14 residues. The germline CDR1 and CDR2 sequences are SGDLS and YYNGEE. The CDR3 DNA reads as TGTGCCAGCAACGTAGGAGGGGGGGCCGGGGAGCTGTTTTTT. Translating it yields CASNVGGGAGELFF.

The V call is TRBV6-1, the J call TRBJ2-7; TRBD2 matches at 14 bases. V gave up 4 bases and J gave up 2 bases; unmatched junction bases: 7. Germline V lookup: CDR1 MNHNS, CDR2 SASEGT. This CDR3 is 17 amino acids long. The CDR3 DNA reads TGTGCCAGCAGTGTTGGGACTAGCGGGAGAACAACCTACGAGCAGTACTTC. Translation: CASSVGTSGRTTYEQYF.